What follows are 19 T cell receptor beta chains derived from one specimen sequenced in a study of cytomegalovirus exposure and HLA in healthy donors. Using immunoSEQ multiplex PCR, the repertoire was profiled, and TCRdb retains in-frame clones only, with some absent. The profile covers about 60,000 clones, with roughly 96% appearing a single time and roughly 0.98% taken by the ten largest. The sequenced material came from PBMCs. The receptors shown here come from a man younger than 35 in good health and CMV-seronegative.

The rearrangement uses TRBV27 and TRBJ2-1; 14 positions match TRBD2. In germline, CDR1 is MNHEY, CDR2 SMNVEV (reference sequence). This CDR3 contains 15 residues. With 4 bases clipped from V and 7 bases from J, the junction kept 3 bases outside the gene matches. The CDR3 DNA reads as TGTGCCAGCAGTTCCGGGACTAGCGGGAGAAATGAGCAGTTCTTC. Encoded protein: CASSSGTSGRNEQFF.

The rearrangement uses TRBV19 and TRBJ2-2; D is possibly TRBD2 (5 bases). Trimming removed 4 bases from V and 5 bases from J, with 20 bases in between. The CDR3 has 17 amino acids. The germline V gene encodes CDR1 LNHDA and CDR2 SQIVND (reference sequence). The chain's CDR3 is CASSNPKENPGTGELFF. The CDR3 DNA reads TGTGCCAGTAGTAATCCCAAGGAGAACCCGGGGACCGGGGAGCTGTTTTTT. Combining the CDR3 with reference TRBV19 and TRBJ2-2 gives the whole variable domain DGGITQSPKYLFRKEGQNVTLSCEQNLNHDAMYWYRQDPGQGLRLIYYSQIVNDFQKGDIAEGYSVSREKKESFPLTVTSAQKNPTAFYLCASSNPKENPGTGELFFGEGSRLTVL.

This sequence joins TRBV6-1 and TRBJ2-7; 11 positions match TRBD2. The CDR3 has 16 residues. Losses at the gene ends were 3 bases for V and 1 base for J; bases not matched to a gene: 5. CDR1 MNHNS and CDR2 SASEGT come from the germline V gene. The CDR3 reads CASSEASGRPSYEQYF. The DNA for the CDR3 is TGTGCCAGCAGTGAGGCTAGCGGGAGGCCTTCCTACGAGCAGTACTTC.

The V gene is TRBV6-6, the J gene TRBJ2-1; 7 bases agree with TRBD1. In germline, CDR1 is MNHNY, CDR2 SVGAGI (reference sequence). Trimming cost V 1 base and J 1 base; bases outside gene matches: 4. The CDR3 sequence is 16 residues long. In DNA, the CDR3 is TGTGCCAGCAGTTACTTCGGCAGGGGGTCCTACAATGAGCAGTTCTTC. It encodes CASSYFGRGSYNEQFF.

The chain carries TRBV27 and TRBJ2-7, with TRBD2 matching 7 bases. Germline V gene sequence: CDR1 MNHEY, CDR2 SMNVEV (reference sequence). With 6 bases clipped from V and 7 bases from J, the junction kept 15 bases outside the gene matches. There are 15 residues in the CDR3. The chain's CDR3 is CASRLRGGTSGEQYF. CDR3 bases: TGTGCCAGCAGACTCCGGGGAGGGACGTCGGGGGAGCAGTACTTC.

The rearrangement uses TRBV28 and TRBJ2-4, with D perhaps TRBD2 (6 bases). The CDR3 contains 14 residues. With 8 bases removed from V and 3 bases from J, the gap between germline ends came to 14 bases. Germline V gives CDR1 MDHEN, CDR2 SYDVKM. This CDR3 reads CASGSRRVKNIQYF. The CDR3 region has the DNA TGTGCCAGCGGTTCCCGGAGGGTCAAAAACATTCAGTACTTC.

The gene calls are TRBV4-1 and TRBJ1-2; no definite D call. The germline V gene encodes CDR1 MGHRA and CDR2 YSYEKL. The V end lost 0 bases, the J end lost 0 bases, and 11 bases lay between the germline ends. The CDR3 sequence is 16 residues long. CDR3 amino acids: CASSQDVLSANYGYTF. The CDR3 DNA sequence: TGCGCCAGCAGCCAAGATGTCCTGTCTGCTAACTATGGCTACACCTTC.

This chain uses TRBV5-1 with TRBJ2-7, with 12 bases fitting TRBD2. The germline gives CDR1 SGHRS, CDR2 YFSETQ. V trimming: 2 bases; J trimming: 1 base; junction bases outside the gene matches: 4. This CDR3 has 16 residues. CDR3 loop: CASSLGLAGPSYEQYF. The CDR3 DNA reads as TGCGCCAGCAGCTTAGGACTAGCGGGACCATCCTACGAGCAGTACTTC.

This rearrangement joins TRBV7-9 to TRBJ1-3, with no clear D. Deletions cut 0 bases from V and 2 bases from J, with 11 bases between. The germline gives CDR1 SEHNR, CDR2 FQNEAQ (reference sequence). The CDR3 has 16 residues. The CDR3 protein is CASSLASYVAGNTIYF. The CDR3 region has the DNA TGTGCCAGCAGCTTAGCGTCGTATGTTGCTGGAAACACCATATATTTT.

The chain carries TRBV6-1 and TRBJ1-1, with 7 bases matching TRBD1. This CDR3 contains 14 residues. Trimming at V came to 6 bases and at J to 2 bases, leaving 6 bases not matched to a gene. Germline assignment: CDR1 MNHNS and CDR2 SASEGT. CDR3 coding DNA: TGTGCCAGCAGCCTCAGACAGGGAAACACTGAAGCTTTCTTT. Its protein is CASSLRQGNTEAFF.

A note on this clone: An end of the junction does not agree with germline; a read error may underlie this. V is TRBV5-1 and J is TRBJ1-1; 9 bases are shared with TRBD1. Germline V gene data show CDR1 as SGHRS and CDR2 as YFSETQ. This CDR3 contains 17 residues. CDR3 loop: CASSAGDRGFVNTEAFF. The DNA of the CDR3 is TGCGCCAGCAGCGCCGGTGACAGGGGGTTTGTGAATACTGAAGCTTTCTTT.

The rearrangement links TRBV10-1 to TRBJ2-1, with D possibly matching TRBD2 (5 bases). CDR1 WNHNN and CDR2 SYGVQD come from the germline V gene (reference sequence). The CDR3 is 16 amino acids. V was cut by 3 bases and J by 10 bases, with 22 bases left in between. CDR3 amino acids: CASSDHGKPITAEQFF. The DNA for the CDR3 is TGCGCCAGCAGTGACCACGGGAAGCCAATAACGGCGGAGCAGTTCTTC.

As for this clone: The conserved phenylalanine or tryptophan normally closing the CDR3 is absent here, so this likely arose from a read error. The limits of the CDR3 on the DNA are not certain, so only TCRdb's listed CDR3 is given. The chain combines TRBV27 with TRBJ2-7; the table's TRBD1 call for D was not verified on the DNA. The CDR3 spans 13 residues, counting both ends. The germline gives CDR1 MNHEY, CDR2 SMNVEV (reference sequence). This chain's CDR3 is CASSYGQGAPWFL.

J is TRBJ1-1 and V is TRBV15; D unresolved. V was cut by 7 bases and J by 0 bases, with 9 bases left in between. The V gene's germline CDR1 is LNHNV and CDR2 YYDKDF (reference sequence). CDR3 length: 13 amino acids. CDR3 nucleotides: TGTGCCACCACTTCCCGGGTGAACACTGAAGCTTTCTTT. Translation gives CATTSRVNTEAFF. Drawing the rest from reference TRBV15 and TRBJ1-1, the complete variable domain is DAMVIQNPRYQVTQFGKPVTLSCSQTLNHNVMYWYQQKSSQAPKLLFHYYDKDFNNEADTPDNFQSRRPNTSFCFLDIRSPGLGDTAMYLCATTSRVNTEAFFGQGTRLTVV.

This CDR3 is CASSLYYARTPPGELFF. The CDR3 DNA is TGTGCCAGCAGTTTATATTATGCTAGGACTCCTCCCGGGGAGCTGTTTTTT. The V call is TRBV27, the J call TRBJ2-2, with D possibly being TRBD2 (5 bases). Per germline, CDR1 MNHEY and CDR2 SMNVEV (reference sequence). This CDR3 has 17 amino acids. V lost 1 base and J lost 6, with 18 bases in between.

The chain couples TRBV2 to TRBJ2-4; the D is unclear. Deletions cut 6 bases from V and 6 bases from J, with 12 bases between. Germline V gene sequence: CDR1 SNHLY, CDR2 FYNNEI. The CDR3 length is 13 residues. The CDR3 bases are TGTGCCAGCAGCGGGTTGCCCTTAAACATTCAGTACTTC. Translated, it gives CASSGLPLNIQYF.

The CDR3 reads CASTPPGQGERDGYTF. CDR3 nucleotide sequence: TGTGCCAGCACCCCCCCCGGGCAGGGGGAAAGAGATGGCTACACCTTC. The chain has TRBV28 and TRBJ1-2; TRBD1 agrees at 7 bases. The germline V gene encodes CDR1 MDHEN and CDR2 SYDVKM. Germline trimming cut 7 bases from V and 6 bases from J; bases unmatched to any gene: 17. CDR3 size: 16 residues.

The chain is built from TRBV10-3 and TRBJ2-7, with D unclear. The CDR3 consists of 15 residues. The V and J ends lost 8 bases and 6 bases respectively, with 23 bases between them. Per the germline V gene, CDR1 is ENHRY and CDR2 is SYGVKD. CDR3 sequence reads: CAIPVPPRAPGEQYF. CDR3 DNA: TGTGCCATCCCTGTACCCCCTCGAGCCCCGGGCGAGCAGTACTTC.

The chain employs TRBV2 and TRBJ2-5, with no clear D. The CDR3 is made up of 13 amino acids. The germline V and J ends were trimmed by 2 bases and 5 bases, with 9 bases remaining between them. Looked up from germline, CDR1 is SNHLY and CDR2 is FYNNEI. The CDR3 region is CASSESVWETQYF. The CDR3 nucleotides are TGTGCCAGCAGTGAATCGGTCTGGGAGACCCAGTACTTC.